Sequencing of this TCR beta chain was carried out in a study of T cell repertoires in cytomegalovirus infection. Study-level results: HLA-C-restricted CMV clonotypes gave the most frequent clonotype in two of eight donors. CMV carriers with the relevant HLA were identified by cumulative public TCR beta family frequency.

As concerns this clonotype: Its specificity is not known.

CDR3 length: 16 residues. V was trimmed by 3 bases and J by 6 bases, leaving 19 bases between them. Germline CDR1 and CDR2: SGHDT and YYEEEE. From the reads, TCRdb called clonotypes with MiXCR, one entry per CDR3 protein. The sample lists tens of thousands of distinct CDR3 sequences, roughly 20% occurring once. This chain joins TRBV5-6 and TRBJ2-4; D possibly corresponds to TRBD2 (5 bases). The starting material was CD8+ T cells from cultured PBMCs, obtained from culture after CMV antigen stimulation. The TCR comes from a human donor in good health (CMV status not recorded). Some clones in this sample may be carry-over from other donors' samples. CDR3 nucleotide sequence: TGTGCCAGCAGCTCCCAAGGAGGATGGCCTGGAAACATTCAGTACTTC. Its protein product is CASSSQGGWPGNIQYF.